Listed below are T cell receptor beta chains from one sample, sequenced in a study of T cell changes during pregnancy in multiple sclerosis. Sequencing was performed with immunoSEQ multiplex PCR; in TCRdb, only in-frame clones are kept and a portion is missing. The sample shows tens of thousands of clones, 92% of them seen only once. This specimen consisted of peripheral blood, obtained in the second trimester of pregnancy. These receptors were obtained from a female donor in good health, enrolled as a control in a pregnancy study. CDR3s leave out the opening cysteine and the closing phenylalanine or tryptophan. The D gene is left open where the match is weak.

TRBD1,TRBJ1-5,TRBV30,AWSVSDRGQPQH
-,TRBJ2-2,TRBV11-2,ASSLGRERTGELF
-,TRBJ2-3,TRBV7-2,ASSLVGYTDTQY
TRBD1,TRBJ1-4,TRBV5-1,ASSSALGQASEKLF
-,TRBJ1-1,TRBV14,ASSQGRHTEAF
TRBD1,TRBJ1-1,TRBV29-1,SVGQGTEAF
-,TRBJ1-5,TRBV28,ASSFEGFGRPQH
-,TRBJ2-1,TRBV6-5,ASSYSILASEQF
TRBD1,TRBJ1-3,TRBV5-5,ASSRRDRYTSGNTIY
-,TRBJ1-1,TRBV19,ASSMWAPVNTEAF
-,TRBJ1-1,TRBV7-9,ASSPNAGGTEAF
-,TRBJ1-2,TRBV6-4,ASSEEGAPRGYGYT
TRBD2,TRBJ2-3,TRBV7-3,ASSPSLAGGSDTQY
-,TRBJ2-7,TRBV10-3,AISEPTGYGQY
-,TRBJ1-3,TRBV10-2,ASRQGLFNTIY
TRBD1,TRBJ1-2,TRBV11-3,ASRAGQGSYGYT
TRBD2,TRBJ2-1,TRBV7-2,ASSLASGGAFEQF
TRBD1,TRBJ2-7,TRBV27,ASNSGTGSYEQY
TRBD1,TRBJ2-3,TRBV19,ASSAQGRVKPNTDTQY
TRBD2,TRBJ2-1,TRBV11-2,ASSLGTSGIVPNEQF